The 30 T cell receptor beta chains listed next were all sequenced from one sample in a study of cytomegalovirus exposure and HLA in healthy donors. Data came from immunoSEQ multiplex PCR; TCRdb stores just in-frame clones and leaves some out. The data show 150,000 or so clones, with roughly nine tenths seen just once and roughly 9.2% held by the top ten. Sequencing was carried out using PBMCs. These receptors originate from a young woman in good health and CMV-seropositive.

The V call is TRBV27, the J call TRBJ2-7; tentative D call: TRBD2 (6 bases). The CDR3 runs 14 residues. Trimming left V 5 bases short and J 1 base short, with 12 bases between. Germline V gene sequence: CDR1 MNHEY, CDR2 SMNVEV (reference sequence). CDR3 protein: CASSPGLTSYEQYF. The CDR3 coding sequence is TGTGCCAGCAGTCCGGGACTGACGTCCTACGAGCAGTACTTC.

V is TRBV13 and J is TRBJ2-7, with TRBD1 matching 11 bases. The ends lost 2 bases at V and 3 bases at J; junction bases unmatched: 6. The CDR3 contains 16 residues. Germline V gene data show CDR1 as PRHDT and CDR2 as FYEKMQ (reference sequence). DNA for the CDR3: TGTGCCAGCAGCTTATTCGGGGGACAGGGGGACTACGAGCAGTACTTC. Protein product: CASSLFGGQGDYEQYF. Filled out from reference TRBV13 and TRBJ2-7, the complete variable domain reads AAGVIQSPRHLIKEKRETATLKCYPIPRHDTVYWYQQGPGQDPQFLISFYEKMQSDKGSIPDRFSAQQFSDYHSELNMSSLELGDSALYFCASSLFGGQGDYEQYFGPGTRLTVT.

This clone showed up just once. The V gene is TRBV28, the J gene TRBJ2-7; D remains ambiguous. The length of the CDR3 is 12 residues. Germline CDR1 and CDR2: MDHEN and SYDVKM. V was shortened by 4 bases and J by 0 bases, with 4 bases between the two germline ends. The CDR3 here is CASSSVSYEQYF. DNA of the CDR3: TGTGCCAGCAGTTCGGTCTCCTACGAGCAGTACTTC.

In its sample, this clone was seen once. The CDR3 nucleotides read TGTGCCAGCAGCCCTGTCCCGGGACAGGAAGGGGCTTTCTTT. This encodes CASSPVPGQEGAFF. V and J are TRBV7-6 and TRBJ1-1; 8 bases align to TRBD1. Losses at the gene ends were 5 bases for V and 11 bases for J; bases not matched to a gene: 13. This CDR3 is built from 14 residues. Per the germline V gene, CDR1 is SGHVS and CDR2 is FNYEAQ.

The chain uses TRBV28 and TRBJ2-7; 7 nucleotides agree with TRBD2. Trimming took 7 bases from V and 7 from J; bases not matched to a gene: 10. The CDR3 length is 13 residues. Germline CDR1 MDHEN, CDR2 SYDVKM. The CDR3 DNA reads TGTGCCAGCAAAGGGGAGGGTTTGCCAGAGCAGTACTTC. Amino acid sequence: CASKGEGLPEQYF.

The genes are TRBV15 and TRBJ1-1; the D gene is possibly TRBD1 (5 bases). The CDR3 extends over 14 amino acids. V lost 0 bases to trimming and J lost 3 bases, with 8 bases between them. Per the germline V gene, CDR1 is LNHNV and CDR2 is YYDKDF (reference sequence). The CDR3 protein is CATSRDLRDTEAFF. The CDR3 region has the DNA TGTGCCACCAGCAGAGATCTCAGGGACACTGAAGCTTTCTTT.

The chain recombines TRBV5-1 with TRBJ1-1; no clear D. The CDR3 runs to 11 residues. V was cut by 0 bases and J by 10 bases, with 7 bases left in between. Germline V lookup: CDR1 SGHRS, CDR2 YFSETQ. In nucleotides, the CDR3 is TGCGCCAGCAGCTTGGGGAGGTCAGCTTTCTTT. Amino acid sequence: CASSLGRSAFF.

The V gene is TRBV27, the J gene TRBJ2-7, with TRBD2 matching over 9 bases. CDR1 MNHEY and CDR2 SMNVEV come from the germline V gene (reference sequence). V was clipped by 2 bases and J by 2 bases; unmatched bases: 4. The CDR3 runs to 15 residues. The CDR3 sequence: CASSLRAGGPYEQYF. CDR3 sequence (DNA): TGTGCCAGCAGTTTAAGGGCGGGGGGGCCCTACGAGCAGTACTTC.

V usage is TRBV19 and J usage is TRBJ2-3, with D possibly being TRBD2 (6 bases). The germline V gene encodes CDR1 LNHDA and CDR2 SQIVND (reference sequence). The CDR3 covers 14 residues. With 7 bases removed from V and 4 bases from J, the gap between germline ends came to 15 bases. CDR3: CASTDRTIPDTQYF. DNA for the CDR3: TGTGCCAGTACCGACCGGACTATTCCAGATACGCAGTATTTT.

The chain carries TRBV5-1 and TRBJ2-7; D is unresolved. The germline V gene encodes CDR1 SGHRS and CDR2 YFSETQ. CDR3 length equals 12 residues. The ends were cut back, 0 bases at V and 2 bases at J, with 3 bases in the middle. This chain's CDR3 is CASSLGAYEQYF. DNA for the CDR3: TGCGCCAGCAGCTTGGGAGCCTACGAGCAGTACTTC.

The rearrangement joins TRBV2 to TRBJ1-5; TRBD1 might be the D (6 bases). The germline CDR1 and CDR2 sequences are SNHLY and FYNNEI. Trimming left V 2 bases short and J 4 bases short, with 15 bases between. CDR3 length: 16 amino acids. The CDR3 region is CASSELGASPNQPQHF. Here the CDR3 DNA reads TGTGCCAGCAGTGAATTGGGGGCGAGTCCTAATCAGCCCCAGCATTTT.

The chain carries TRBV9 and TRBJ2-7, with D tentatively TRBD1 (5 bases). The CDR3 extends over 14 amino acids. In germline, CDR1 is SGDLS, CDR2 YYNGEE. Deletions cut 0 bases from V and 2 bases from J, with 9 bases between. Written as DNA, the CDR3 is TGTGCCAGCAGCGTAGATGGGGCAGCCTACGAGCAGTACTTC. This encodes CASSVDGAAYEQYF.

This chain uses TRBV6-6 with TRBJ2-7, with 8 bases matching TRBD1. This CDR3 has 15 residues. Unmatched junction bases numbered 7, after V lost 6 bases and J lost 0 bases. The germline V gene encodes CDR1 MNHNY and CDR2 SVGAGI (reference sequence). CDR3 loop: CASRLTGGTSYEQYF. The CDR3 bases are TGTGCCAGCAGACTAACAGGGGGAACCTCCTACGAGCAGTACTTC.

The chain is built from TRBV27 and TRBJ2-2; 8 bases fit TRBD1. Germline V gene data show CDR1 as MNHEY and CDR2 as SMNVEV (reference sequence). The CDR3 loop spans 16 amino acids. The trim removed 5 bases at V and 4 bases at J, leaving 9 bases unmatched. CDR3 DNA sequence: TGTGCCAGCAGTCAACGGACAGGGAAGGTCACCGGGGAGCTGTTTTTT. Translating gives CASSQRTGKVTGELFF.

J is TRBJ1-4 and V is TRBV2; tentative D call: TRBD1 (5 bases). From germline, CDR1 is SNHLY and CDR2 FYNNEI. The CDR3 totals 12 residues. Trimming removed 6 bases at V and 4 bases at J, with 6 bases between. DNA of the CDR3: TGTGCCAGCAGGCAGGGTAATGAAAAACTGTTTTTT. Translation gives CASRQGNEKLFF.

The rearrangement uses TRBV5-1 and TRBJ2-1; D is perhaps TRBD2 (5 bases). In germline, CDR1 is SGHRS, CDR2 YFSETQ. The V gene lost 1 base and the J gene lost 10 bases, with 21 bases spanning the gap. The CDR3 covers 16 residues. The CDR3 DNA follows: TGCGCCAGCAGCTTGCAGCCGAACCCCGCCGGGGAGGAGCAGTTCTTC. Translating it yields CASSLQPNPAGEEQFF.

The genes are TRBV14 and TRBJ1-1; D remains unclear. CDR1 is SGHDN and CDR2 is FVKESK in the germline V gene. Trimming removed 5 bases at V and 0 bases at J, with 7 bases between. This CDR3 spans 13 amino acids. The CDR3 DNA reads TGTGCCAGCAGCTACACACTGAACACTGAAGCTTTCTTT. Encoded protein: CASSYTLNTEAFF.

This rearrangement joins TRBV5-1 to TRBJ1-2; tentatively, D is TRBD1 (6 bases). The length of the CDR3 is 16 residues. V was pared by 0 bases and J by 8 bases, with 20 bases between. Germline CDR1 and CDR2: SGHRS and YFSETQ. The CDR3 DNA reads as TGCGCCAGCAGCTTGGCGGGGGGCTCATCTATAGGAGGCTACACCTTC. This sequence encodes CASSLAGGSSIGGYTF.

The chain joins TRBV6-5 to TRBJ1-1; D is ambiguous. CDR3 length equals 13 residues. Between the trimmed V and J ends, which lost 7 bases and 1 base, there was a span of 10 bases. Germline V gene data show CDR1 as MNHEY and CDR2 as SVGAGI. Written as DNA, the CDR3 is TGTGCCAGCAACCGCCCGGGGAACACTGAAGCTTTCTTT. Amino acid sequence: CASNRPGNTEAFF.

This chain uses TRBV2 with TRBJ2-2, with D unclear. Trimming took off 8 bases at V and 6 bases at J, with 10 bases between the two ends. CDR1 is SNHLY, CDR2 FYNNEI, per germline. This CDR3 has 12 residues. The CDR3 sequence is CASRRRAGELFF. The CDR3 region has the DNA TGTGCCAGCCGAAGACGGGCCGGGGAGCTGTTTTTT.

The chain uses TRBV6-5 and TRBJ2-2, with D uncertain. The CDR3 loop spans 14 amino acids. Trimming took off 2 bases at V and 3 bases at J, with 7 bases between the two ends. Germline CDR1 and CDR2: MNHEY and SVGAGI. The CDR3 sequence: CASSYGPHTGELFF. The CDR3 coding sequence is TGTGCCAGCAGTTACGGCCCACACACCGGGGAGCTGTTTTTT.

The chain is built from TRBV19 and TRBJ2-3; 14 bases are shared with TRBD2. Unmatched junction bases numbered 4, after V lost 10 bases and J lost 4 bases. The CDR3 consists of 14 residues. CDR1 LNHDA and CDR2 SQIVND come from the germline V gene (reference sequence). CDR3 region: CATQGLAGADTQYF. CDR3 DNA: TGTGCCACCCAGGGACTAGCGGGGGCAGATACGCAGTATTTT. Variable domain in full (rest from reference TRBV19 and TRBJ2-3): DGGITQSPKYLFRKEGQNVTLSCEQNLNHDAMYWYRQDPGQGLRLIYYSQIVNDFQKGDIAEGYSVSREKKESFPLTVTSAQKNPTAFYLCATQGLAGADTQYFGPGTRLTVL.

The chain links TRBV19 to TRBJ2-1, with 9 bases identical to TRBD2. V was pared by 3 bases and J by 9 bases, with 12 bases of the junction left unmatched. The CDR3 covers 16 residues. In germline, CDR1 is LNHDA, CDR2 SQIVND (reference sequence). The CDR3 region is CASSMYGGGAWVEQFF. The CDR3 nucleotides are TGTGCCAGTAGTATGTATGGCGGGGGGGCCTGGGTTGAGCAGTTCTTC.

The V call is TRBV5-1, the J call TRBJ1-2; D gene unclear. The CDR3 spans 15 residues. Looked up from germline, CDR1 is SGHRS and CDR2 is YFSETQ. V shed 0 bases and J shed 0 bases, with 9 bases lying between them. The CDR3 bases are TGCGCCAGCAGCTTGGTCGGGTCAGCTAACTATGGCTACACCTTC. Protein product: CASSLVGSANYGYTF. The whole variable domain, filled in from reference TRBV5-1 and TRBJ1-2, reads KAGVTQTPRYLIKTRGQQVTLSCSPISGHRSVSWYQQTPGQGLQFLFEYFSETQRNKGNFPGRFSGRQFSNSRSEMNVSTLELGDSALYLCASSLVGSANYGYTFGSGTRLTVV.

This chain joins TRBV7-9 and TRBJ2-7; TRBD2 agrees at 8 bases. Trimming took 5 bases from V and 3 from J; bases not matched to a gene: 9. CDR3 length: 15 amino acids. Germline V gene lookup returns CDR1 SEHNR and CDR2 FQNEAQ (reference sequence). The CDR3 spells CASSPPGGAFYEQYF. CDR3 DNA sequence: TGTGCCAGCAGCCCCCCCGGGGGGGCTTTCTACGAGCAGTACTTC.

This clone was picked up one time. This chain uses TRBV7-9 with TRBJ2-7; TRBD2 is a possible D gene (6 bases). Per the germline V gene, CDR1 is SEHNR and CDR2 is FQNEAQ (reference sequence). The CDR3 is made up of 14 amino acids. Trimming pared 1 base from V and 3 bases from J, leaving 10 bases between. The DNA for the CDR3 is TGTGCCAGCAGCTTAGAACCGGGAGACTACGAGCAGTACTTC. It specifies CASSLEPGDYEQYF.

The V gene is TRBV5-4, the J gene TRBJ1-3; no clear D gene. Germline values: CDR1 SGHNT, CDR2 YYREEE (reference sequence). The CDR3 is 14 residues long. The V and J ends lost 0 bases and 8 bases respectively, with 12 bases between them. The CDR3, as DNA: TGTGCCAGCAGCTTGGGCGGGCTCCCAGACACCATATATTTT. As protein: CASSLGGLPDTIYF.

V and J are TRBV4-2 and TRBJ2-5, with 9 bases matching TRBD2. The germline V gene encodes CDR1 LGHNA and CDR2 YNFKEQ. The CDR3 runs to 18 residues. V was clipped by 0 bases and J by 2 bases; unmatched bases: 10. The CDR3 protein is CASSQDASAGGLQETQYF. CDR3 coding DNA: TGTGCCAGCAGCCAAGATGCATCAGCGGGGGGACTGCAAGAGACCCAGTACTTC.

The rearrangement joins TRBV6-6 to TRBJ1-2; D is perhaps TRBD1 (5 bases). The germline V gene encodes CDR1 MNHNY and CDR2 SVGAGI (reference sequence). V lost 2 bases to trimming and J lost 8 bases, with 18 bases between them. CDR3 length: 15 residues. Here the CDR3 DNA reads TGTGCCAGCAGTTACCCTTCCGGCATGGACACGGGCTACACCTTC. Amino acid sequence: CASSYPSGMDTGYTF.

V gene TRBV6-6 combines with J gene TRBJ1-5; TRBD1 agrees at 7 bases. The CDR3 consists of 15 residues. After removal of 6 bases from V and 7 bases from J, the junction contained 12 bases not matched to a gene. CDR1 is MNHNY, CDR2 SVGAGI, per germline (reference sequence). The CDR3 loop is CASRPTDREAQPQHF. CDR3 nucleotides: TGTGCCAGCAGACCCACAGACAGGGAGGCACAGCCCCAGCATTTT.